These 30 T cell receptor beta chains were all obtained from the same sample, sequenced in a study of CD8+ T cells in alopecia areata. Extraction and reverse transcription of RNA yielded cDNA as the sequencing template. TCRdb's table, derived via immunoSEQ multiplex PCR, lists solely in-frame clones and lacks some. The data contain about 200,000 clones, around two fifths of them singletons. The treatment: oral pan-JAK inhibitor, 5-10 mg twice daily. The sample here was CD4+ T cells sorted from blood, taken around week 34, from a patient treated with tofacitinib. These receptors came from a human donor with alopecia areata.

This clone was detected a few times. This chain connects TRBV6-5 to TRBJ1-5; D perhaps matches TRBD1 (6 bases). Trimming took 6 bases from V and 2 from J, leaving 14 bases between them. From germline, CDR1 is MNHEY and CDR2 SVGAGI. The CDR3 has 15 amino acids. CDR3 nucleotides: TGTGCCAGCAGAAAACAGGGAGGGGGCAATCAGCCCCAGCATTTT. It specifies CASRKQGGGNQPQHF.

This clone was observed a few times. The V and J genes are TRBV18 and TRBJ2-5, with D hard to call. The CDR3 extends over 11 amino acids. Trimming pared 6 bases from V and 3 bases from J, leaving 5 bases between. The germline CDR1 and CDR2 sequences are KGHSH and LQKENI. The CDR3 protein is CASSVEETQYF. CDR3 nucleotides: TGTGCCAGCTCCGTCGAAGAGACCCAGTACTTC. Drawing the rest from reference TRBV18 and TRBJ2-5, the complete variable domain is NAGVMQNPRHLVRRRGQEARLRCSPMKGHSHVYWYRQLPEEGLKFMVYLQKENIIDESGMPKERFSAEFPKEGPSILRIQQVVRGDSAAYFCASSVEETQYFGPGTRLLVL.

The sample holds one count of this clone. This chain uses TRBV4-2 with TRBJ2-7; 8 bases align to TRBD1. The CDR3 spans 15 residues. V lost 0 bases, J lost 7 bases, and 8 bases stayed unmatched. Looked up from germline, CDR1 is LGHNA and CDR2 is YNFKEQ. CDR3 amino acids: CASSQEYRDRREQYF. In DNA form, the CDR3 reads TGTGCCAGCAGCCAAGAATACCGGGACAGGAGGGAGCAGTACTTC.

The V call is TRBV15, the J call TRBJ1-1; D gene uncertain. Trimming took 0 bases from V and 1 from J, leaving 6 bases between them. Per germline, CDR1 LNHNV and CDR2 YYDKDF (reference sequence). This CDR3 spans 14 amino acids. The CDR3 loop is CATSRDSGNTEAFF. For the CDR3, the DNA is TGTGCCACCAGCAGAGATTCAGGGAACACTGAAGCTTTCTTT.

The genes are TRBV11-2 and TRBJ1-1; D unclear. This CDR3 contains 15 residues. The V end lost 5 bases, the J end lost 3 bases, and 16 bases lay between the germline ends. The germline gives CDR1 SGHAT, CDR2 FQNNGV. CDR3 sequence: CASSVRAKTDTEAFF. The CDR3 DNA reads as TGTGCCAGCAGCGTTAGGGCGAAGACGGACACTGAAGCTTTCTTT.

CDR3 protein: CASSLEGRAPYNEQFF. The CDR3 DNA reads as TGTGCCAGCAGCTTGGAAGGGAGGGCGCCCTACAATGAGCAGTTCTTC. The J gene is TRBJ2-1, the V gene TRBV7-8; 7 bases map to TRBD2. Germline assignment: CDR1 SGHVS and CDR2 FQNEAQ. The CDR3 contains 16 residues. After removal of 3 bases from V and 2 bases from J, the junction contained 7 bases not matched to a gene.

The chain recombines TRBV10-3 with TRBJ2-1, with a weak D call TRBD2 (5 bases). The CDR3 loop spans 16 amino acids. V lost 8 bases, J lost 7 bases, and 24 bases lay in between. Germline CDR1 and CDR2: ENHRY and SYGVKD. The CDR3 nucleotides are TGTGCCATCGCAACTAGTTTGGGCCTCCAAGAAAATGAGCAGTTCTTC. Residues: CAIATSLGLQENEQFF.

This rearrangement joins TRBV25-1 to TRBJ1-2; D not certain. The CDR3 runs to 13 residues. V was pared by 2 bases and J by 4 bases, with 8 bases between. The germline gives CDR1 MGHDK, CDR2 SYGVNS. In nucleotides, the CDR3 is TGTGCCAGCAGTGAACAGTTTTTCTATGGCTACACCTTC. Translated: CASSEQFFYGYTF.

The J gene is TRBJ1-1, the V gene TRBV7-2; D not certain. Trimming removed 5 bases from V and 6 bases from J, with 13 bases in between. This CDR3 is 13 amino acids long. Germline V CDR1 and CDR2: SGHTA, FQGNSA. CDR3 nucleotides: TGTGCCAGCAGCCGCACACTGAGGGCTGAAGCTTTCTTT. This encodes CASSRTLRAEAFF.

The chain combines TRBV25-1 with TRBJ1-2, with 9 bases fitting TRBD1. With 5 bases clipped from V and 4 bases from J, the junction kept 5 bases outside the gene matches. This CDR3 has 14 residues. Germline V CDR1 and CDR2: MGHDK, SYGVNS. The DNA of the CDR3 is TGTGCCAGCAGTCCAGGACAGGGGAGCTATGGCTACACCTTC. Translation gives CASSPGQGSYGYTF.

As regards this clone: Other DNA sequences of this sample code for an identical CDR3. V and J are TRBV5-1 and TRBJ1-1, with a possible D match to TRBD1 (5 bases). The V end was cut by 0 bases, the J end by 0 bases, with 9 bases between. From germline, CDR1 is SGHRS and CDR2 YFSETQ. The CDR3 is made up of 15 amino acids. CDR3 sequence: CASSLEGTMNTEAFF. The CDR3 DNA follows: TGCGCCAGCAGCTTGGAAGGGACGATGAACACTGAAGCTTTCTTT.

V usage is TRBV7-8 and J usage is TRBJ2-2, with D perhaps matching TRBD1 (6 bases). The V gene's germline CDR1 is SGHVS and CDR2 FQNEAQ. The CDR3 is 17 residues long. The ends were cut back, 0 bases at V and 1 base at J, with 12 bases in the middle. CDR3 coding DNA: TGTGCCAGCAGCTTAGCCCTAGACAGGCGGAACACCGGGGAGCTGTTTTTT. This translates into CASSLALDRRNTGELFF.

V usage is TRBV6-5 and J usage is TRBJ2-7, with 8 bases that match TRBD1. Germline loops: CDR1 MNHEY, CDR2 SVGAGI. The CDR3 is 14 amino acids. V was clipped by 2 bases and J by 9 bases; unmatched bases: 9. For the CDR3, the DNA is TGTGCCAGCAGTTACGACGGGACAGGCTCCGGGCAGTACTTC. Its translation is CASSYDGTGSGQYF.

CDR3 in amino acids: CASSLRAHPAGGPYNEQFF. For the CDR3, the DNA is TGTGCCAGCAGCTTACGGGCGCACCCAGCGGGGGGGCCCTACAATGAGCAGTTCTTC. The chain uses TRBV7-6 and TRBJ2-1; TRBD2 matches at 10 bases. Looked up from germline, CDR1 is SGHVS and CDR2 is FNYEAQ. The J segment lost 2 bases and the V segment lost 2 bases, leaving 12 bases of the junction unmatched. This CDR3 contains 19 residues.

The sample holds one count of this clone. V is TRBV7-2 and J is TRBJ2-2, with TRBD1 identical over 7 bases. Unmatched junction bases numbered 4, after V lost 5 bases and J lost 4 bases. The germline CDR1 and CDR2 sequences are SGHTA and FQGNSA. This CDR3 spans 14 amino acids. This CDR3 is CASSESGGTGELFF. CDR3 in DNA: TGTGCCAGCAGCGAATCAGGGGGCACCGGGGAGCTGTTTTTT.

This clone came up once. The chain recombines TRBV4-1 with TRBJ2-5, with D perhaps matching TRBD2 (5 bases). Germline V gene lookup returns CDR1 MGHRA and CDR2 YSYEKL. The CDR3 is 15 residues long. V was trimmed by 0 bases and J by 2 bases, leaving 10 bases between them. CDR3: CASSQDPRAQETQYF. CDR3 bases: TGCGCCAGCAGCCAAGATCCGCGGGCACAAGAGACCCAGTACTTC.

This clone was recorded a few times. Here the CDR3 DNA reads TGTGCCAGCAGAGGGACGAGGACTGTTAAAAACATTCAGTACTTC. This sequence encodes CASRGTRTVKNIQYF. The chain has TRBV2 and TRBJ2-4; perhaps D is TRBD1 or TRBD2 (5 bases each). CDR1 SNHLY and CDR2 FYNNEI come from the germline V gene. The CDR3 has 15 residues. V dropped 6 bases and J dropped 4 bases, with 16 bases sitting between them.

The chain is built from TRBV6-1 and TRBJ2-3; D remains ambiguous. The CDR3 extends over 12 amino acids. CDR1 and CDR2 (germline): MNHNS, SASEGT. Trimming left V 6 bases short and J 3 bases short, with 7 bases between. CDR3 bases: TGTGCCAGCAGCTTGATTACAGATACGCAGTATTTT. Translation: CASSLITDTQYF.

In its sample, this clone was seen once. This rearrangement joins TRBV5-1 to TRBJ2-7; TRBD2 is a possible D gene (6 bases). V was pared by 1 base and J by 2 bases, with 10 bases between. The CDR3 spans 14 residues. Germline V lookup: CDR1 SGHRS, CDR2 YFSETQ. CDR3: CASSLLADPYEQYF. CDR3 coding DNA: TGCGCCAGCAGCTTGTTAGCGGACCCCTACGAGCAGTACTTC.

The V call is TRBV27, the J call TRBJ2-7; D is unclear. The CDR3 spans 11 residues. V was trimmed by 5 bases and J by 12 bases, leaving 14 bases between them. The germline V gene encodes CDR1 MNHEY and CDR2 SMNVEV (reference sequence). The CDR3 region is CASSTSTRRYF. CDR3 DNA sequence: TGTGCCAGCAGTACATCCACCAGGCGGTACTTC.

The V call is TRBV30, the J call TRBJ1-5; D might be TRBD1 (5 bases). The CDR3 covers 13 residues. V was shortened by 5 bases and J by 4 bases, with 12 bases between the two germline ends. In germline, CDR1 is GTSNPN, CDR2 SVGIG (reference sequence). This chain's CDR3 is CAWAQGSNQPQHF. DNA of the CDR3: TGTGCCTGGGCCCAGGGATCGAATCAGCCCCAGCATTTT.

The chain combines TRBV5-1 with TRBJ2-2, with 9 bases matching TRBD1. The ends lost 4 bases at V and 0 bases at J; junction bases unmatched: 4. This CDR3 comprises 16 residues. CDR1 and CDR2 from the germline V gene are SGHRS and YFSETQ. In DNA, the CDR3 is TGCGCCAGCAGCCGAGGACAGGGGACGAACACCGGGGAGCTGTTTTTT. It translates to CASSRGQGTNTGELFF.

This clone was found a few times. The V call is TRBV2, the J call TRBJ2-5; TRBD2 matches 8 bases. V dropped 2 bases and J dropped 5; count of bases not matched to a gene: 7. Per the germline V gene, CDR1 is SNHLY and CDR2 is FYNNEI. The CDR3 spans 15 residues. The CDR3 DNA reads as TGTGCCAGCAGTGAACGAGGCGGGGGGATGGAGACCCAGTACTTC. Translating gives CASSERGGGMETQYF. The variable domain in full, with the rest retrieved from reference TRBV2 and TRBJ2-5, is EPEVTQTPSHQVTQMGQEVILRCVPISNHLYFYWYRQILGQKVEFLVSFYNNEISEKSEIFDDQFSVERPDGSNFTLKIRSTKLEDSAMYFCASSERGGGMETQYFGPGTRLLVL.

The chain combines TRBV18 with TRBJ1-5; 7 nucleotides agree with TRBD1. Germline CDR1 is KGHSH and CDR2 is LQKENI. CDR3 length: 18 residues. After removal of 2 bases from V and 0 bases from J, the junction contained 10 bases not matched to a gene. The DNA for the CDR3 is TGTGCCAGCTCACCAGGCGGAAAAGGGACAGTTAGCAATCAGCCCCAGCATTTT. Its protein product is CASSPGGKGTVSNQPQHF. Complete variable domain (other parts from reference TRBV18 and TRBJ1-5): NAGVMQNPRHLVRRRGQEARLRCSPMKGHSHVYWYRQLPEEGLKFMVYLQKENIIDESGMPKERFSAEFPKEGPSILRIQQVVRGDSAAYFCASSPGGKGTVSNQPQHFGDGTRLSIL.

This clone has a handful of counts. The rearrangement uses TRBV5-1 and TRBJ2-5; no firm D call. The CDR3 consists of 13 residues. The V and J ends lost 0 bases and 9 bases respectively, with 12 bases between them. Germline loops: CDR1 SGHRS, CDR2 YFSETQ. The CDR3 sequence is CASSLEGSPAQYF. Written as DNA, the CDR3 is TGCGCCAGCAGCTTGGAGGGCTCTCCCGCCCAGTACTTC.

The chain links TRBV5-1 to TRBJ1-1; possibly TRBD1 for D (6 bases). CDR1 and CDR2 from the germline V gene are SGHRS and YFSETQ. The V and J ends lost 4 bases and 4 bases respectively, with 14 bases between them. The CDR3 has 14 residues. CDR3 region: CASSHPLGGTEAFF. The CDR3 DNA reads TGCGCCAGCAGCCACCCGTTAGGGGGCACTGAAGCTTTCTTT.

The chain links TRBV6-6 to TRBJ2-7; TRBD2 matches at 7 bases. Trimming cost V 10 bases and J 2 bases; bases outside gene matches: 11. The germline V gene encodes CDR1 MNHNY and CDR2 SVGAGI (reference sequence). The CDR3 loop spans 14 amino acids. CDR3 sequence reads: CATRLGEGPYEQYF. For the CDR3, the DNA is TGTGCCACCCGGTTGGGGGAGGGGCCCTACGAGCAGTACTTC.

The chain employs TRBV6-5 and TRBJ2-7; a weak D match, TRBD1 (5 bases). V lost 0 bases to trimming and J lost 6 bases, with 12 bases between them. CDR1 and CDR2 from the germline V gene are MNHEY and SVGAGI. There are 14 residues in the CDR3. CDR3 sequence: CASSYSKGVPEQYF. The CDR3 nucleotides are TGTGCCAGCAGTTACTCGAAAGGGGTGCCCGAGCAGTACTTC.

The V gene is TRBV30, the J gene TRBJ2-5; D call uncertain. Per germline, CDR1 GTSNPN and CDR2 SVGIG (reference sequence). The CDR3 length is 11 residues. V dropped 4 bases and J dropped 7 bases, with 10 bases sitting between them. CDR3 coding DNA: TGTGCCTGGAAGGCCTATGGGACCCAGTACTTC. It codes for CAWKAYGTQYF.

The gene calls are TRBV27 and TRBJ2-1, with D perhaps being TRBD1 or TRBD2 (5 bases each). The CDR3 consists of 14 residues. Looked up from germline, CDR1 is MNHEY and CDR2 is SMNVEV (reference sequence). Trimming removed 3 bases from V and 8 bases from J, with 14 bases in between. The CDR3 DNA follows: TGTGCCAGCAGTTTTCCGGGACGAAACGATGAGCAGTTCTTC. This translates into CASSFPGRNDEQFF.